The 28 T cell receptor beta chains in this list originate from one sample, sequenced in a study of technical replicates of blood from several donors (dated by TCRdb to about 2017). The receptor library was made with the immunoSEQ multiplex PCR assay. Here the immuneACCESS table is served through TCRdb, limited to in-frame sequences with V and J called. Missing clones are a known gap in these copies; in checked studies unresolved V genes cover under half, and the rest lacks a known reason. This sample gives tens of thousands of clones in total; approximately 86% of them show up just once. Approximately 5.4% of the sample is in the top ten clones. Sequenced: PBMCs. The receptors derive from a human donor in good health. Some clones in this sample may be carry-over from other donors' samples.

The CDR3 DNA follows: TGTGCCAGCAGCTTCCGGACTAGCGGGAGTTACGAGCAGTACTTC. Amino acid sequence: CASSFRTSGSYEQYF. The J gene is TRBJ2-7, the V gene TRBV7-8, with 13 bases identical to TRBD2. Germline CDR1 is SGHVS and CDR2 is FQNEAQ. The trim removed 3 bases at V and 4 bases at J, leaving 3 bases unmatched. The CDR3 is 15 residues long.

The chain combines TRBV7-2 with TRBJ1-2; D might be TRBD1 (5 bases). The CDR3 contains 14 residues. Germline CDR1 SGHTA, CDR2 FQGNSA. The V end was cut by 2 bases, the J end by 6 bases, with 13 bases between. CDR3 DNA sequence: TGTGCCAGCAGCTTACTCAGGGCGGGGGATGGCTACACCTTC. Its translation: CASSLLRAGDGYTF.

The V call is TRBV7-2, the J call TRBJ2-1; weak D call: TRBD2 (7 bases). From germline, CDR1 is SGHTA and CDR2 FQGNSA. CDR3 length equals 16 residues. V shed 2 bases and J shed 5 bases, with 16 bases lying between them. DNA of the CDR3: TGTGCCAGCAGCTTAAGGCGCGGGGGCCACGACAATGAGCAGTTCTTC. It is translated as CASSLRRGGHDNEQFF. Supplemented by reference TRBV7-2 and TRBJ2-1, the full variable domain reads GAGVSQSPSNKVTEKGKDVELRCDPISGHTALYWYRQSLGQGLEFLIYFQGNSAPDKSGLPSDRFSAERTGGSVSTLTIQRTQQEDSAVYLCASSLRRGGHDNEQFFGPGTRLTVL.

The rearrangement links TRBV7-2 to TRBJ2-3; TRBD2 matches at 8 bases. The CDR3 sequence is 16 residues long. After removal of 1 base from V and 0 bases from J, the junction contained 3 bases not matched to a gene. Germline CDR1 SGHTA, CDR2 FQGNSA. CDR3 region: CASSLVGLASTDTQYF. In nucleotides, the CDR3 is TGTGCCAGCAGCTTAGTCGGACTAGCCAGCACAGATACGCAGTATTTT.

This rearrangement joins TRBV2 to TRBJ1-5; TRBD1 matches 8 bases. After removal of 6 bases from V and 2 bases from J, the junction contained 6 bases not matched to a gene. The length of the CDR3 is 15 residues. Germline CDR1 SNHLY, CDR2 FYNNEI. Written as DNA, the CDR3 is TGTGCCAGCAGCCAGGGGGCGCCGGGCAATCAGCCCCAGCATTTT. This gives the protein CASSQGAPGNQPQHF.

This chain connects TRBV6-5 to TRBJ2-2; 7 positions agree with TRBD1. This CDR3 is 14 amino acids long. Trimming took 6 bases from V and 8 from J; bases not matched to a gene: 9. From germline, CDR1 is MNHEY and CDR2 SVGAGI. This CDR3 is CASSLQGRGGELFF. The CDR3 DNA sequence: TGTGCCAGCAGCCTACAGGGGCGCGGTGGGGAGCTGTTTTTT.

The rearrangement uses TRBV5-6 and TRBJ2-1; 15 bases are shared with TRBD2. Trimming at V came to 0 bases and at J to 9 bases, leaving 7 bases not matched to a gene. Germline V gene data show CDR1 as SGHDT and CDR2 as YYEEEE. The CDR3 covers 17 residues. The CDR3 DNA reads TGTGCCAGCAGCTTGGCCAGGACTAGCGGGAGGGCCGGTGAGCAGTTCTTC. Protein sequence: CASSLARTSGRAGEQFF.

This clone was observed a single time. The chain uses TRBV7-9 and TRBJ2-3, with 7 bases identical to TRBD2. The CDR3 sequence is 16 residues long. Germline assignment: CDR1 SEHNR and CDR2 FQNEAQ (reference sequence). J gave up 2 bases and V 5 bases, and 10 bases lay outside the gene matches. CDR3 coding DNA: TGTGCCAGCAGCGAGCTCAAGCGGGACCTCACAGATACGCAGTATTTT. It specifies CASSELKRDLTDTQYF.

This rearrangement joins TRBV7-2 to TRBJ1-6, with a tentative D call TRBD1 (6 bases). With 5 bases removed from V and 16 bases from J, the gap between germline ends came to 15 bases. Looked up from germline, CDR1 is SGHTA and CDR2 is FQGNSA. The CDR3 sequence is 12 residues long. CDR3 coding DNA: TGTGCCAGCAGCGCCCCCGGGACACGGCTCCACTTT. Encoded protein: CASSAPGTRLHF.

Of note for this clone: Other DNA sequences in this specimen translate into the identical CDR3. The chain has TRBV5-1 and TRBJ2-1; TRBD2 agrees at 9 bases. V shed 4 bases, J shed 4 bases, and the junction held 3 bases outside the gene matches. The germline V gene has CDR1 SGHRS and CDR2 YFSETQ. This CDR3 spans 14 amino acids. The CDR3: CASSGSGGYNEQFF. CDR3 in DNA: TGCGCCAGCAGCGGTAGCGGGGGTTACAATGAGCAGTTCTTC.

The rearrangement uses TRBV5-1 and TRBJ2-2; possible D gene TRBD2, 6 bases. CDR3 size: 14 residues. Per the germline V gene, CDR1 is SGHRS and CDR2 is YFSETQ. With 3 bases removed from V and 2 bases from J, the gap between germline ends came to 8 bases. The CDR3 region is CASSYGLNTGELFF. The DNA for the CDR3 is TGCGCCAGCAGCTATGGACTAAACACCGGGGAGCTGTTTTTT.

As DNA, the CDR3 is TGTGCCAGCAGTTGGTCAGGGGGCGCAGGCACTGAAGCTTTCTTT. Its translation: CASSWSGGAGTEAFF. V gene TRBV6-5 combines with J gene TRBJ1-1; TRBD1 aligns across 8 bases. Germline-derived CDR1 and CDR2 are MNHEY and SVGAGI. Trimming removed 4 bases from V and 4 bases from J; junction bases left unmatched: 8. This CDR3 spans 15 amino acids.

This rearrangement joins TRBV11-2 to TRBJ2-7; D is perhaps TRBD2 (5 bases). This CDR3 has 18 residues. Trimming removed 0 bases from V and 4 bases from J, with 22 bases in between. Germline-derived CDR1 and CDR2 are SGHAT and FQNNGV. CDR3: CASSLDGVGLSISYEQYF. In nucleotides, the CDR3 is TGTGCCAGCAGCTTAGATGGCGTAGGACTTTCAATATCGTACGAGCAGTACTTC.

The CDR3, as DNA: TGTGCCAGCAGCCAAGATCTAGCGGGAGTGTCCGGGGAGCTGTTTTTT. Its protein is CASSQDLAGVSGELFF. The chain combines TRBV4-2 with TRBJ2-2, with TRBD2 identical over 10 bases. The CDR3 contains 16 residues. Germline CDR1 is LGHNA and CDR2 is YNFKEQ. With 0 bases clipped from V and 6 bases from J, the junction kept 4 bases outside the gene matches.

The rearrangement links TRBV7-2 to TRBJ2-3; TRBD2 matches 7 bases. The germline gives CDR1 SGHTA, CDR2 FQGNSA. The CDR3 consists of 16 residues. With 4 bases clipped from V and 2 bases from J, the junction kept 9 bases outside the gene matches. The CDR3: CASSYLGLAVTDTQYF. In DNA, the CDR3 is TGTGCCAGCAGCTATCTGGGGCTAGCGGTCACAGATACGCAGTATTTT.

This rearrangement joins TRBV19 to TRBJ1-2, with D unresolved. V shed 3 bases and J shed 6 bases, with 11 bases lying between them. Germline CDR1 is LNHDA and CDR2 is SQIVND (reference sequence). CDR3 length: 13 amino acids. Here the CDR3 reads CASSILGRNGYTF. The CDR3 DNA reads TGTGCCAGTAGTATTTTGGGCAGAAATGGCTACACCTTC. Full variable domain (rest looked up from reference TRBV19 and TRBJ1-2): DGGITQSPKYLFRKEGQNVTLSCEQNLNHDAMYWYRQDPGQGLRLIYYSQIVNDFQKGDIAEGYSVSREKKESFPLTVTSAQKNPTAFYLCASSILGRNGYTFGSGTRLTVV.

The J gene is TRBJ2-7, the V gene TRBV11-2, with 7 bases that match TRBD2. CDR1 and CDR2 (germline): SGHAT, FQNNGV. The V gene end was trimmed by 7 bases and the J gene end by 2 bases; junction bases not matched to a gene: 8. The CDR3 consists of 14 residues. The CDR3 DNA follows: TGTGCCAGCACGCCTAGCGGACTTACCTACGAGCAGTACTTC. Translated, it gives CASTPSGLTYEQYF.

The chain has TRBV5-1 and TRBJ2-1; 10 nucleotides match TRBD2. Trimming removed 4 bases from V and 8 bases from J; junction bases left unmatched: 15. The CDR3 consists of 17 residues. Germline V lookup: CDR1 SGHRS, CDR2 YFSETQ. The CDR3 DNA sequence: TGCGCCAGCAGCATAGAGGGACTAGCGCCTCCCATTGATGAGCAGTTCTTC. It codes for CASSIEGLAPPIDEQFF. Full variable domain (outside the CDR3, taken from reference TRBV5-1 and TRBJ2-1): KAGVTQTPRYLIKTRGQQVTLSCSPISGHRSVSWYQQTPGQGLQFLFEYFSETQRNKGNFPGRFSGRQFSNSRSEMNVSTLELGDSALYLCASSIEGLAPPIDEQFFGPGTRLTVL.

V usage is TRBV29-1 and J usage is TRBJ2-7; D not certain. Germline V gives CDR1 SQVTM, CDR2 ANQGSEA. V lost 4 bases and J 4 bases, leaving 8 bases between the germline ends. The CDR3 is made up of 11 amino acids. CDR3 in amino acids: CSVVSGYEQYF. In DNA, the CDR3 is TGCAGCGTTGTTTCCGGGTACGAGCAGTACTTC.

In DNA form, the CDR3 reads TGTGCCAGCAGCGTAGGGGCAGGAGGGGGCTCAGTCACTGAAGCTTTCTTT. Translated: CASSVGAGGGSVTEAFF. This chain joins TRBV9 and TRBJ1-1, with 7 bases that match TRBD1. V shed 0 bases, J shed 4 bases, and the junction held 12 bases outside the gene matches. Germline lookup yields CDR1 SGDLS and CDR2 YYNGEE. The CDR3 covers 17 residues.

This clone has only a few counts. The J gene is TRBJ1-1, the V gene TRBV4-2; D is possibly TRBD1 (6 bases). The CDR3 runs to 16 residues. CDR1 is LGHNA and CDR2 is YNFKEQ in the germline V gene. The V and J ends lost 2 bases and 0 bases respectively, with 13 bases between them. CDR3 sequence: CASSQNLQGLNTEAFF. The CDR3 DNA follows: TGTGCCAGCAGCCAAAATTTACAGGGCCTGAACACTGAAGCTTTCTTT.

The CDR3 DNA sequence: TGTGCCAGCAGTACCCAGGACAGGGTAAATGAGCAGTTCTTC. Translated, it gives CASSTQDRVNEQFF. The rearrangement joins TRBV7-6 to TRBJ2-1; TRBD1 agrees at 8 bases. V dropped 6 bases and J dropped 7; count of bases not matched to a gene: 8. This CDR3 region has 14 residues. Germline V CDR1 and CDR2: SGHVS, FNYEAQ.

V is TRBV7-9 and J is TRBJ2-3; 10 positions match TRBD2. The J segment lost 3 bases and the V segment lost 7 bases, leaving 10 bases of the junction unmatched. The length of the CDR3 is 16 residues. Germline lookup yields CDR1 SEHNR and CDR2 FQNEAQ (reference sequence). DNA of the CDR3: TGTGCCAGCACTCTGGGGGCTAGCGGGAGTACAGATACGCAGTATTTT. This translates into CASTLGASGSTDTQYF.

This clone was picked up one time. V and J are TRBV19 and TRBJ2-1, with 12 nucleotides matching TRBD2. The CDR3 totals 13 residues. Per germline, CDR1 LNHDA and CDR2 SQIVND (reference sequence). Losses at the gene ends were 4 bases for V and 13 bases for J; bases not matched to a gene: 5. CDR3 amino acids: CASSTRTSGDQFF. The DNA for the CDR3 is TGTGCCAGTAGTACCCGGACTAGCGGGGACCAGTTCTTC. Looking up the rest from reference TRBV19 and TRBJ2-1 gives the full variable domain: DGGITQSPKYLFRKEGQNVTLSCEQNLNHDAMYWYRQDPGQGLRLIYYSQIVNDFQKGDIAEGYSVSREKKESFPLTVTSAQKNPTAFYLCASSTRTSGDQFFGPGTRLTVL.

The V and J genes are TRBV10-3 and TRBJ2-1, with TRBD2 as a possible D gene (5 bases). The CDR3 has 15 residues. The V end was cut by 3 bases, the J end by 3 bases, with 12 bases between. Germline V gene data show CDR1 as ENHRY and CDR2 as SYGVKD. The DNA for the CDR3 is TGTGCCATCAGTGATCCGGGGAGAGGCTACAATGAGCAGTTCTTC. It codes for CAISDPGRGYNEQFF.

About this clone: Germline is not matched at one junction end, which may reflect a read error. The chain is built from TRBV10-3 and TRBJ2-5; possibly TRBD1 for D (6 bases). CDR1 is ENHRY and CDR2 is SYGVKD in the germline V gene. This CDR3 has 12 amino acids. CDR3 sequence: CAISPGQEAQYF. The CDR3 bases are TGTGCCATCAGCCCGGGACAAGAGGCCCAGTACTTC.

This chain uses TRBV7-8 with TRBJ2-5; TRBD1 matches at 8 bases. Germline V gene data show CDR1 as SGHVS and CDR2 as FQNEAQ. CDR3 size: 14 residues. V dropped 4 bases and J dropped 5; count of bases not matched to a gene: 6. CDR3 protein: CASSSGQVGETQYF. In DNA, the CDR3 is TGTGCCAGCAGCTCGGGACAGGTCGGCGAGACCCAGTACTTC.

The chain is built from TRBV6-4 and TRBJ2-3, with D unclear. V lost 4 bases and J lost 6, with 14 bases in between. CDR3 size: 14 residues. Germline V gives CDR1 MRHNA, CDR2 SNTAGT. CDR3 residues: CASSALPTRDTQYF. In nucleotides, the CDR3 is TGTGCCAGCAGTGCGCTTCCCACGAGGGATACGCAGTATTTT.